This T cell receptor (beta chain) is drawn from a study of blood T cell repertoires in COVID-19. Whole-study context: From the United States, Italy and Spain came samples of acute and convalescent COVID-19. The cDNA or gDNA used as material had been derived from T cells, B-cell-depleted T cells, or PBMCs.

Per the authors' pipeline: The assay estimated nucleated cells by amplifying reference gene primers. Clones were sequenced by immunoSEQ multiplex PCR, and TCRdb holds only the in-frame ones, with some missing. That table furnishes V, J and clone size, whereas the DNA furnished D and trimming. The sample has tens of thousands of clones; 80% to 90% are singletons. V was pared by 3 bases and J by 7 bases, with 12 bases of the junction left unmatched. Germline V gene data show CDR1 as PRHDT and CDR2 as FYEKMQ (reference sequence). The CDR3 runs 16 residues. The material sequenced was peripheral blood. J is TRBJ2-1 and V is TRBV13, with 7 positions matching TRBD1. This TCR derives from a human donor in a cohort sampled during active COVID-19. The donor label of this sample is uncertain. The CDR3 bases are TGTGCCAGCAGCTTTCAGGGGGTTTTGGGTACGAATGAGCAGTTCTTC. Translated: CASSFQGVLGTNEQFF.